The clone carrying this T cell receptor beta chain is a singleton in its sample. The CDR3 has 16 residues. V dropped 2 bases and J dropped 4; count of bases not matched to a gene: 5. Germline V gene sequence: CDR1 SGHNT, CDR2 YYREEE (reference sequence). This sample stems from a study of blood T cell repertoires in COVID-19. Study background: Samples taken during acute and convalescent COVID-19 were collected in the United States, Italy and Spain.

Libraries were prepared by immunoSEQ multiplex PCR; TCRdb keeps only in-frame clonotypes and omits some of them. The sample lists approximately 490,000 clones; about 88% were seen once. The sample comprised PBMCs or T cells enriched from blood (not recorded which). This sequence joins TRBV5-4 and TRBJ2-3, with 12 bases fitting TRBD2. This TCR was recovered from a woman aged 55-70 years who had recovered from COVID-19. The CDR3, as DNA: TGTGCCAGCAGCTTCCTAGCGGGGGGGCCCGCAGATACGCAGTATTTT. This sequence encodes CASSFLAGGPADTQYF.